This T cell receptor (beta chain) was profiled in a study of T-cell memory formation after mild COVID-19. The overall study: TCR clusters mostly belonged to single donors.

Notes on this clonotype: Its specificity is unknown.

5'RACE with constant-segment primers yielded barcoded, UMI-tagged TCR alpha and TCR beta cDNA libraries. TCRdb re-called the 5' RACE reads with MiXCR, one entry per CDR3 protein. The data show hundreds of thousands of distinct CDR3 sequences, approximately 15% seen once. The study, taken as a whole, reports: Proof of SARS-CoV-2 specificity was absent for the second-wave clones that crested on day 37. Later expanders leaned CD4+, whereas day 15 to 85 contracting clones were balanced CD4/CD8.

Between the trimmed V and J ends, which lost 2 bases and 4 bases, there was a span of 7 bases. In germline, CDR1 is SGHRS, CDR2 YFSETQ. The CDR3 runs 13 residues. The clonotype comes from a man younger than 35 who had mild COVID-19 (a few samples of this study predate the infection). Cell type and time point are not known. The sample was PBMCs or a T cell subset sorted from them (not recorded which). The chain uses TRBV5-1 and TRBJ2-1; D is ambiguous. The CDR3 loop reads CASSFWSYNEQFF. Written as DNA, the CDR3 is TGCGCCAGCAGCTTCTGGAGTTACAATGAGCAGTTCTTC.